The 9 T cell receptor beta chains listed next were all sequenced from one sample in a study of T cell responses to AZD1222 COVID-19 vaccine. Sequencing was performed with immunoSEQ multiplex PCR; in TCRdb, only in-frame clones are kept and a portion is missing. The sample includes fewer than 200,000 clones, approximately 92% of them seen just once. The sequencing used peripheral blood, collected on day 0 of AZD1222 vaccination. These receptors all stem from an adult in good health.

This chain links TRBV12-3 or TRBV12-4 with TRBJ1-2; D remains unclear. This CDR3 region has 13 residues. V was cut by 6 bases and J by 2 bases, with 10 bases left in between. CDR3 sequence reads: CASSTDTNYGYTF. The CDR3 nucleotides are TGTGCCAGCAGCACCGATACGAACTATGGCTACACCTTC.

V and J are TRBV7-2 and TRBJ2-2; D is perhaps TRBD2 (6 bases). The CDR3 contains 13 residues. Germline CDR1 is SGHTA and CDR2 is FQGNSA. V was cut by 3 bases and J by 6 bases, with 8 bases left in between. The CDR3 DNA is TGTGCCAGCAGCTTGTCGGGGGCCGGGGAGCTGTTTTTT. Amino acids: CASSLSGAGELFF.

This chain connects TRBV5-4 to TRBJ1-1; D perhaps matches TRBD1 (5 bases). V lost 4 bases and J 2 bases, leaving 18 bases between the germline ends. The CDR3 is 16 residues long. Germline V gene data show CDR1 as SGHNT and CDR2 as YYREEE (reference sequence). The CDR3 sequence is CASSPLGGAYNTEAFF. CDR3 sequence (DNA): TGTGCCAGCAGCCCCCTAGGTGGGGCTTATAACACTGAAGCTTTCTTT.

The chain couples TRBV4-2 to TRBJ1-3; D is unresolved. From germline, CDR1 is LGHNA and CDR2 YNFKEQ. The CDR3 runs 15 residues. Between the trimmed V and J ends, which lost 4 bases and 1 base, there was a span of 11 bases. The CDR3 here is CASSPSRESGNTIYF. The DNA for the CDR3 is TGTGCCAGCAGCCCCTCTAGGGAGTCTGGAAACACCATATATTTT.

This chain uses TRBV5-5 with TRBJ1-2; TRBD1 matches at 7 bases. V dropped 2 bases and J dropped 2; count of bases not matched to a gene: 3. The CDR3 spans 14 residues. Germline V CDR1 and CDR2: SGHKS, YYEKEE (reference sequence). CDR3 region: CASSLIQGNYGYTF. The CDR3 DNA is TGTGCCAGCAGCTTAATACAGGGGAACTATGGCTACACCTTC.

The chain recombines TRBV5-8 with TRBJ2-3, with D maybe TRBD1 (6 bases). Germline V CDR1 and CDR2: SGHTS, YDEGEE. The V end lost 0 bases, the J end lost 0 bases, and 17 bases lay between the germline ends. The CDR3 is made up of 18 amino acids. The CDR3 sequence is CASSLGTANFFSTDTQYF. In DNA form, the CDR3 reads TGTGCCAGCAGCTTGGGGACAGCCAATTTTTTTAGCACAGATACGCAGTATTTT. The variable domain in full, completed from reference TRBV5-8 and TRBJ2-3, reads EAGVTQSPTHLIKTRGQQATLRCSPISGHTSVYWYQQALGLGLQFLLWYDEGEERNRGNFPPRFSGRQFPNYSSELNVNALELEDSALYLCASSLGTANFFSTDTQYFGPGTRLTVL.

CDR3 amino acids: CASSLEVGELFF. The CDR3 bases are TGTGCCAGCAGCTTGGAAGTCGGGGAGCTGTTTTTT. J is TRBJ2-2 and V is TRBV5-4; D unresolved. The CDR3 is made up of 12 amino acids. The V and J ends lost 0 bases and 7 bases respectively, with 4 bases between them. The germline gives CDR1 SGHNT, CDR2 YYREEE (reference sequence).

The chain combines TRBV2 with TRBJ1-2, with D hard to call. The V end lost 7 bases, the J end lost 6 bases, and 15 bases lay between the germline ends. The CDR3 covers 13 residues. The germline gives CDR1 SNHLY, CDR2 FYNNEI. For the CDR3, the DNA is TGTGCCAGCACCCTGATCAAGGGAGATGGCTACACCTTC. It encodes CASTLIKGDGYTF. Filled out from reference TRBV2 and TRBJ1-2, the complete variable domain reads EPEVTQTPSHQVTQMGQEVILRCVPISNHLYFYWYRQILGQKVEFLVSFYNNEISEKSEIFDDQFSVERPDGSNFTLKIRSTKLEDSAMYFCASTLIKGDGYTFGSGTRLTVV.

The rearrangement joins TRBV28 to TRBJ1-1, with D possibly being TRBD1 (5 bases). The CDR3 totals 13 residues. Trimming stripped 6 bases from V and 10 bases from J, with 18 bases between. Germline CDR1 is MDHEN and CDR2 is SYDVKM. CDR3 DNA: TGTGCCAGCAGGCCAGGGTCTCAATGGGGAGCTTTCTTT. It specifies CASRPGSQWGAFF.